Listed here is a single T cell receptor beta chain. The sample is drawn from a study of T cells in localized non-small cell lung cancer. Assay used: immunoSEQ multiplex PCR; TCRdb lists only in-frame clones, some missing. The table lists about 24,000 clones, around 81% of them singletons. The sample in question was PBMCs, obtained before any cancer treatment. This sequence originates from a man between 40 and 75 years old with stage II lung adenocarcinoma.

CDR3 nucleotides: TGTGCCAGCAGTTACGGGGACAGCGAAGCTTTCTTT. This sequence encodes CASSYGDSEAFF. This sequence joins TRBV6-6 and TRBJ1-1, with 7 bases that match TRBD1. CDR1 MNHNY and CDR2 SVGAGI come from the germline V gene (reference sequence). The junction had 2 bases not matched to a gene; V was cut back by 2 bases and J by 8 bases. The CDR3 length is 12 residues.